Sequencing of this T cell receptor (beta chain) was carried out in a study of T cell therapy after organ transplantation. Study background: Responders numbered eight and nonresponders two among some ten patients.

These patients had received solid-organ transplants and had drug-resistant or recurrent cytomegalovirus. The CDR3 is made up of 13 amino acids. Germline V lookup: CDR1 MNHEY, CDR2 SMNVEV (reference sequence). Trimming removed 4 bases from V and 0 bases from J, with 4 bases in between. Libraries were prepared by immunoSEQ multiplex PCR; TCRdb keeps only in-frame clonotypes and omits some of them. The table lists 45,000 to 60,000 clones, 85% to 95% of them singletons. Comments on this clone: What it binds is not known.

Study-level findings and limits: Minimal repertoire change after therapy followed marked pretherapy expansions in nonresponders. Endogenous clonotypes not in therapy products appeared after therapy alongside transferred ones.

The chain joins TRBV27 to TRBJ1-5; D remains ambiguous. This receptor was taken from a human patient who had received a solid organ transplant and had CMV disease. The sequenced sample was CD8+ T cells from blood, obtained before autologous CMV-specific T cell therapy. The CDR3 loop is CASSYYSNQPQHF. In DNA, the CDR3 is TGTGCCAGCAGTTATTATAGCAATCAGCCCCAGCATTTT.